The 19 T cell receptor beta chains reported below all come from one sample, sequenced in a study of OX40 agonist ivuxolimab in advanced cancers. To prepare the library, the immunoSEQ multiplex PCR assay was applied. This is the immuneACCESS table as TCRdb keeps it, with only in-frame sequences that have V and J called. A part of the clones is gone; compared with another copy, unresolved V genes explain less than half, and the rest is unexplained. This sample has some 80,000 clones in its table, and about 90% of those were observed once. The ten largest clones capture about 2.8% of the sample. The source was CD4+ or CD8+ T cells sorted from blood, collected in a trial of the OX40 agonist ivuxolimab. These receptors all come from an adult with an advanced solid tumor such as melanoma, head and neck, liver or kidney cancer.

The J gene is TRBJ1-1, the V gene TRBV2; 8 positions agree with TRBD1. Germline trimming cut 5 bases from V and 5 bases from J; bases unmatched to any gene: 7. Germline CDR1 is SNHLY and CDR2 is FYNNEI. This CDR3 is built from 14 residues. CDR3 sequence: CASSYRGSRTEAFF. The CDR3 DNA sequence: TGTGCCAGCAGTTACAGGGGGTCTAGGACTGAAGCTTTCTTT. The variable domain in full, with the rest retrieved from reference TRBV2 and TRBJ1-1, is EPEVTQTPSHQVTQMGQEVILRCVPISNHLYFYWYRQILGQKVEFLVSFYNNEISEKSEIFDDQFSVERPDGSNFTLKIRSTKLEDSAMYFCASSYRGSRTEAFFGQGTRLTVV.

A remark on this clone: At one end the junction does not follow the germline gene, possibly because of a read error. As DNA, the CDR3 is TGTGCTAGCAGCTATAGCGGGAGCGGCGATGAGCAGTTCTTC. This gives the protein CASSYSGSGDEQFF. The chain recombines TRBV7-7 with TRBJ2-1, with TRBD2 identical over 9 bases. This CDR3 spans 14 amino acids. Germline CDR1 SSHAT, CDR2 FNYEAQ (reference sequence).

This clone was detected once. This rearrangement joins TRBV10-3 to TRBJ2-7; D tentatively reads TRBD1 or TRBD2 (5 bases each). The CDR3 runs 14 residues. Trimming cost V 4 bases and J 5 bases, with 15 bases left between them. Per germline, CDR1 ENHRY and CDR2 SYGVKD. The CDR3 region is CAISASGPRDEQYF. CDR3 bases: TGTGCCATCAGTGCCTCGGGACCCCGCGACGAGCAGTACTTC.

Turning to this clone: This sample also contains other DNA sequences that code for the same CDR3. CDR3 in DNA: TGTGCCAGCTCACCCGGGAGTAATCAGCCCCAGCATTTT. This gives the protein CASSPGSNQPQHF. The chain joins TRBV18 to TRBJ1-5, with D unresolved. Per the germline V gene, CDR1 is KGHSH and CDR2 is LQKENI. The CDR3 consists of 13 residues. V lost 3 bases and J lost 4, with 7 bases in between.

This chain links TRBV21-1 with TRBJ1-1. TRBV21-1 corresponds to a pseudogene. This CDR3 region has 13 residues. The CDR3 DNA follows: TGTGCCAGCAGCAAAGGTTCGAACACTGAAGCTTTCTTT. Its protein is CASSKGSNTEAFF.

The V call is TRBV7-2, the J call TRBJ2-7, with 7 nucleotides matching TRBD2. The CDR3 sequence is 15 residues long. The trim removed 5 bases at V and 0 bases at J, leaving 7 bases unmatched. The V gene's germline CDR1 is SGHTA and CDR2 FQGNSA. Written as DNA, the CDR3 is TGTGCCAGCAGCCGACGGGGAGGGGACTCCTACGAGCAGTACTTC. This gives the protein CASSRRGGDSYEQYF.

This chain links TRBV6-5 with TRBJ1-5; a weak D match, TRBD1 (6 bases). The length of the CDR3 is 15 residues. Germline V gene sequence: CDR1 MNHEY, CDR2 SVGAGI. Trimming removed 6 bases from V and 4 bases from J, with 16 bases in between. CDR3 DNA sequence: TGTGCCAGCAGGGAGGGGGGGGGCGCAAATCAGCCCCAGCATTTT. Its protein product is CASREGGGANQPQHF.

The V call is TRBV10-1, the J call TRBJ2-3; 7 bases line up with TRBD1. V lost 6 bases and J lost 2; bases outside the gene matches: 11. The CDR3 is 16 residues long. The germline gives CDR1 WNHNN, CDR2 SYGVQD (reference sequence). CDR3 coding DNA: TGCGCCAGCAGCCAAGCCGGGACAGAGGTCACAGATACGCAGTATTTT. This codes for CASSQAGTEVTDTQYF.

This clone was counted a few times. V gene TRBV4-1 combines with J gene TRBJ2-5; 8 positions agree with TRBD2. This CDR3 region has 17 residues. J was trimmed by 2 bases and V by 1 base; bases with no gene match: 9. The germline gives CDR1 MGHRA, CDR2 YSYEKL. DNA of the CDR3: TGCGCCAGCAGCCAAGGACTCGCACTAGCGGAACAAGAGACCCAGTACTTC. Translated, it gives CASSQGLALAEQETQYF.

This chain joins TRBV5-1 and TRBJ2-3, with a possible D match to TRBD2 (5 bases). The V gene's germline CDR1 is SGHRS and CDR2 YFSETQ. The ends were cut back, 3 bases at V and 0 bases at J, with 14 bases in the middle. The CDR3 is 16 residues long. Written as DNA, the CDR3 is TGCGCCAGCAGCTACCGGACGGGCGGGAGCACAGATACGCAGTATTTT. As protein: CASSYRTGGSTDTQYF.

This clone is a singleton in its sample. The chain is built from TRBV12-5 and TRBJ2-3, with D possibly being TRBD1 (7 bases). Per the germline V gene, CDR1 is LGHNT and CDR2 is FRNRAP. V was pared by 0 bases and J by 0 bases, with 22 bases between. There are 20 residues in the CDR3. Here the CDR3 reads CASGLVRGTAKSLSTDTQYF. In nucleotides, the CDR3 is TGTGCTAGTGGTTTGGTACGGGGGACAGCGAAATCCCTAAGCACAGATACGCAGTATTTT.

The chain joins TRBV7-9 to TRBJ1-6; D might be TRBD1 (5 bases). The CDR3 runs to 12 residues. Germline V gene lookup returns CDR1 SEHNR and CDR2 FQNEAQ (reference sequence). Trimming stripped 6 bases from V and 8 bases from J, with 8 bases between. CDR3 loop: CASRRGDSPLHF. CDR3 in DNA: TGTGCCAGCAGGCGGGGGGATTCACCCCTCCACTTT. Supplemented by reference TRBV7-9 and TRBJ1-6, the full variable domain reads DTGVSQNPRHKITKRGQNVTFRCDPISEHNRLYWYRQTLGQGPEFLTYFQNEAQLEKSRLLSDRFSAERPKGSFSTLEIQRTEQGDSAMYLCASRRGDSPLHFGNGTRLTVT.

This clone has just one count. This sequence joins TRBV30 and TRBJ2-6; tentatively, D is TRBD2 (5 bases). V lost 0 bases, J lost 0 bases, and 18 bases lay in between. The CDR3 spans 19 residues. CDR1 and CDR2 (germline): GTSNPN, SVGIG (reference sequence). CDR3 sequence: CAWSVPGELALSGANVLTF. The CDR3 DNA is TGTGCCTGGAGTGTACCCGGGGAGCTAGCCCTCTCTGGGGCCAACGTCCTGACTTTC.

This chain connects TRBV9 to TRBJ2-3; 10 nucleotides align to TRBD2. Germline V gene lookup returns CDR1 SGDLS and CDR2 YYNGEE. With 1 base clipped from V and 1 base from J, the junction kept 0 bases outside the gene matches. The CDR3 totals 15 residues. In DNA, the CDR3 is TGTGCCAGCAGCGTAACTAGCGGGGGCACAGATACGCAGTATTTT. This gives the protein CASSVTSGGTDTQYF.

The count of this clone is one. The V gene is TRBV5-1, the J gene TRBJ2-1; 8 nucleotides match TRBD2. The CDR3 has 16 residues. Trimming removed 4 bases from V and 8 bases from J; junction bases left unmatched: 14. From germline, CDR1 is SGHRS and CDR2 YFSETQ. The CDR3 coding sequence is TGCGCCAGCAGCCCCGGGCGGGGGGCCTTCGGCGATGAGCAGTTCTTC. It translates to CASSPGRGAFGDEQFF.

The V gene is TRBV6-5, the J gene TRBJ1-1; D remains ambiguous. CDR3 length: 12 amino acids. The germline V gene has CDR1 MNHEY and CDR2 SVGAGI. V was shortened by 8 bases and J by 3 bases, with 10 bases between the two germline ends. The CDR3 is CASEGPYTEAFF. For the CDR3, the DNA is TGTGCCAGCGAAGGACCCTACACTGAAGCTTTCTTT.

The chain employs TRBV4-2 and TRBJ2-3; TRBD2 matches 7 bases. This CDR3 region has 15 residues. V shed 3 bases, J shed 3 bases, and the junction held 6 bases outside the gene matches. Germline assignment: CDR1 LGHNA and CDR2 YNFKEQ. The CDR3 reads CASSHRAGSTDTQYF. The CDR3 bases are TGTGCCAGCAGCCACCGAGCGGGATCGACAGATACGCAGTATTTT.

This sequence joins TRBV19 and TRBJ2-3; 8 nucleotides line up with TRBD1. Trimming at V came to 4 bases and at J to 5 bases, leaving 8 bases not matched to a gene. This CDR3 contains 15 residues. Germline lookup yields CDR1 LNHDA and CDR2 SQIVND (reference sequence). The CDR3 protein is CASSTDRVKGDTQYF. Here the CDR3 DNA reads TGTGCCAGTAGTACGGACAGGGTCAAAGGAGATACGCAGTATTTT.

This rearrangement joins TRBV27 to TRBJ1-2; D ambiguous. The CDR3 length is 15 residues. CDR1 is MNHEY and CDR2 is SMNVEV in the germline V gene (reference sequence). With 6 bases removed from V and 3 bases from J, the gap between germline ends came to 17 bases. The CDR3 spells CASSILSLGHYGYTF. CDR3 nucleotides: TGTGCCAGCAGCATCCTATCGCTAGGGCACTATGGCTACACCTTC.